This T cell receptor (beta chain) was obtained from a study of blood T cells in healthy people across ages. To note about this clonotype: Its antigen is not known.

CDR3 length: 13 residues. The germline V gene encodes CDR1 SQVTM and CDR2 ANQGSEA. Trimming cost V 3 bases and J 4 bases, with 13 bases left between them. Notes on the study in general: One million T cells yielded diversity estimates that were considered underestimates. Expanded clonotype changes were possibly confounded by unknown donor CMV status.

It was roughly 10 milliliters of peripheral blood that were drawn from each donor. A J-beta primer mix and a sample-barcoded 5' primer were used in a second PCR of about 7 to 12 cycles. TCRdb re-derived calls from the 5' RACE reads in MiXCR, one entry per CDR3 protein. The repertoire holds some 1 million distinct CDR3 sequences, with 45% as singletons. The sequence came from a woman aged 60 to 75 in good health. Sequencing was done on a sample of blood. V is TRBV29-1 and J is TRBJ2-7; unclear D gene. CDR3 in amino acids: CSVEAQETYEQYF. The CDR3 bases are TGCAGCGTTGAGGCTCAAGAAACTTACGAGCAGTACTTC.